There are a few counts of the clone carrying this TCR beta chain. The antigen is unknown. This entry belongs to a study of graft-versus-host responses after intestinal transplantation. Study context: Each patient got anti-thymocyte globulin induction, then tacrolimus and steroids for around 3 years. Study-wide points: Allografts of patients with graft-donor T cell macrochimerism showed high graft-versus-host to host-versus-graft clone ratios.

Libraries were prepared by immunoSEQ multiplex PCR; TCRdb keeps only in-frame clonotypes and omits some of them. The sample holds roughly 92,000 clones, 75% to 90% seen once. The receptor comes from a human donor who received an intestinal transplant. Sequenced material: unstimulated CD4+ T cells sorted from spleen or lymph node cells, taken before intestinal transplant.

The DNA for the CDR3 is TGTGCCAGCAGTGTAGGCGGAACAGGGTTTGGTGGCTACACCTTC. The encoded protein is CASSVGGTGFGGYTF. V is TRBV6-1 and J is TRBJ1-2; possibly TRBD1 for D (6 bases). In germline, CDR1 is MNHNS, CDR2 SASEGT. The V gene lost 4 bases and the J gene lost 7 bases, with 19 bases spanning the gap. This CDR3 contains 15 residues.